The next 4 T cell receptor beta chains were all read from a single sample in a study of Graves' ophthalmopathy and Graves' hyperthyroidism. Beta-chain TCR CDR3 regions were amplified from RNA transcripts. First-round RT-PCR used HTBI primers; second-round multiplex PCR followed. Each CDR3 protein gets one entry after TCRdb re-called the multiplex PCR reads with MiXCR. The table records about 390,000 distinct CDR3 sequences, about 18% of them present only once. Source material: peripheral blood. Every receptor here comes from an adult woman with stable Graves' hyperthyroidism.

This clonotype was counted ten times or more. The rearrangement links TRBV28 to TRBJ2-2; 9 positions agree with TRBD1. V was pared by 6 bases and J by 7 bases, with 9 bases of the junction left unmatched. This CDR3 comprises 15 residues. In germline, CDR1 is MDHEN, CDR2 SYDVKM. The CDR3 sequence: CASRSGGQGSGELFF. The CDR3 DNA reads TGTGCCAGCAGGTCGGGTGGACAGGGGAGCGGGGAGCTGTTTTTT.

This clonotype was observed many times. A read error may account for a junction end that differs from germline. The gene calls are TRBV7-9 and TRBJ1-1; possibly TRBD1 for D (6 bases). CDR1 SEHNR and CDR2 FQNEAQ come from the germline V gene (reference sequence). This CDR3 spans 14 amino acids. The CDR3: CASSSTGMNTVAFF. CDR3 nucleotide sequence: TGTGCCAGCAGCTCGACAGGTATGAACACTGTAGCTTTCTTT.

The table lists this clonotype with many counts. This chain uses TRBV7-3 with TRBJ2-2; 11 bases agree with TRBD2. The CDR3 runs 15 residues. Per germline, CDR1 SGHTA and CDR2 FQGTGA. J gave up 3 bases and V 4 bases, and 1 base lay outside the gene matches. CDR3 region: CASSWTSGYTGELFF. CDR3 DNA: TGTGCCAGCAGCTGGACTAGCGGGTACACCGGGGAGCTGTTTTTT.

The table lists this clonotype with many counts. The chain is built from TRBV7-2 and TRBJ1-2; 9 nucleotides match TRBD1. From germline, CDR1 is SGHTA and CDR2 FQGNSA. The junction had 4 bases not matched to a gene; V was cut back by 6 bases and J by 5 bases. The CDR3 has 13 amino acids. The CDR3 DNA reads TGTGCCAGCAGGACAGGGGGACTTTATGGCTACACCTTC. Amino acid sequence: CASRTGGLYGYTF.